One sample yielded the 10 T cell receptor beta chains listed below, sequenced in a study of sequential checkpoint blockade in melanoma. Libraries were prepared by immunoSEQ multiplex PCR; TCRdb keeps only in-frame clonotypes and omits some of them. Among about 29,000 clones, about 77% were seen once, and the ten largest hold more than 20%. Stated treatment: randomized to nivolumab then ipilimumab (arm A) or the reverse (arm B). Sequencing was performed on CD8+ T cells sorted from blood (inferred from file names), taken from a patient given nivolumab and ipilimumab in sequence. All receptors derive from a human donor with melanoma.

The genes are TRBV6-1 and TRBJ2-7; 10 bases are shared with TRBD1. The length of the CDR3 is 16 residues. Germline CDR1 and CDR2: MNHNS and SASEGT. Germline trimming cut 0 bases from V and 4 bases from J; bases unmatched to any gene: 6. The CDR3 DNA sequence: TGTGCCAGCAGTGAAGCCTGGGACAGGGGCGGTTACGAGCAGTACTTC. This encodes CASSEAWDRGGYEQYF.

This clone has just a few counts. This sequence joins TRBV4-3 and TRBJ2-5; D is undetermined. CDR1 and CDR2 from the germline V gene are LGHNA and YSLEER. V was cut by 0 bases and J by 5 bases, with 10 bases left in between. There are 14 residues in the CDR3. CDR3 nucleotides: TGCGCCAGCAGCCAAGATCCCAGTACGGAGACCCAGTACTTC. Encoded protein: CASSQDPSTETQYF.

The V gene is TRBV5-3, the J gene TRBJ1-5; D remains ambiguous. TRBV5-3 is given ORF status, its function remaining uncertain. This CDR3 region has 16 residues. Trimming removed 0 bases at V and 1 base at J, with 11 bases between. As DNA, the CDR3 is TGTGCCAGAAGCTTGGTACGGGGTGGGAGCAATCAGCCCCAGCATTTT. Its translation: CARSLVRGGSNQPQHF.

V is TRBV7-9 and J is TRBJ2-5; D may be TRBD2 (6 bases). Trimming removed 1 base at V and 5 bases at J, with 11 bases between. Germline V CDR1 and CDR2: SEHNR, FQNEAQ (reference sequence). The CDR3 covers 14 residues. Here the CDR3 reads CASSLVSGRETQYF. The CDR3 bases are TGTGCCAGCAGCTTAGTGTCGGGGAGGGAGACCCAGTACTTC.

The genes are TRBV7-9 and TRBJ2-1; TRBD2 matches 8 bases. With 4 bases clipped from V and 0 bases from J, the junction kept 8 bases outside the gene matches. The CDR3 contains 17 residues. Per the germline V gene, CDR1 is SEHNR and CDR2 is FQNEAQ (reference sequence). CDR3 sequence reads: CASSSGRGGSSYNEQFF. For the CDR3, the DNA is TGTGCCAGCAGCTCAGGGCGCGGGGGGAGCTCCTACAATGAGCAGTTCTTC.

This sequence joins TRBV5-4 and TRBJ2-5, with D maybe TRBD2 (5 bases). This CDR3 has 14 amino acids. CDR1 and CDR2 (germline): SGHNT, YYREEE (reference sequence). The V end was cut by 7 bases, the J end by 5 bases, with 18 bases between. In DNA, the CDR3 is TGTGCCAGCTCCGGGGTACATCCTCCGGAGACCCAGTACTTC. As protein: CASSGVHPPETQYF.

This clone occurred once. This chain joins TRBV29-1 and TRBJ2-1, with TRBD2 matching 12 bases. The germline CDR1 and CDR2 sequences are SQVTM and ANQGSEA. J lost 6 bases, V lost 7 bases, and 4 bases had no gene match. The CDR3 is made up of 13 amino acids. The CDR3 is CSGGLAGLNEQFF. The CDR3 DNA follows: TGCAGCGGCGGACTAGCGGGACTCAATGAGCAGTTCTTC.

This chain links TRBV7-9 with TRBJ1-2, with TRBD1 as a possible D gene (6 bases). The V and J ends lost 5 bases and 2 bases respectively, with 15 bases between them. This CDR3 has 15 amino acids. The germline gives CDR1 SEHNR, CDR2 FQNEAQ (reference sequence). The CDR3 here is CASSHPGGFNYGYTF. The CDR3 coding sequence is TGTGCCAGCAGCCACCCGGGGGGCTTCAACTATGGCTACACCTTC. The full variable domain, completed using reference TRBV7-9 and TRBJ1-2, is DTGVSQNPRHKITKRGQNVTFRCDPISEHNRLYWYRQTLGQGPEFLTYFQNEAQLEKSRLLSDRFSAERPKGSFSTLEIQRTEQGDSAMYLCASSHPGGFNYGYTFGSGTRLTVV.

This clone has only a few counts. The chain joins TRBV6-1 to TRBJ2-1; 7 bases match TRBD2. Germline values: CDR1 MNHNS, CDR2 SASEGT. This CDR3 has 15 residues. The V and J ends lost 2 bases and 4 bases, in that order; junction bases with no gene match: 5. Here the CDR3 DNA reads TGTGCCAGCAGTGAACCAGGGAGGGTTTACAATGAGCAGTTCTTC. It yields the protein CASSEPGRVYNEQFF.

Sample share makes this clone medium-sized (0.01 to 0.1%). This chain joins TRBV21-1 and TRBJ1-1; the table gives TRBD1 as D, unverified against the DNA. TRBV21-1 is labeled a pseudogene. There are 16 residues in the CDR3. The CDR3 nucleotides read TGTGCCAGCAGCAAAGATTGGACAGGGAGGGACACTGAAGCTTTCTTT. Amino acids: CASSKDWTGRDTEAFF.